Listed below are T cell receptor beta chains from one sample, sequenced in a study of blood T cell repertoires in COVID-19. The data were produced by immunoSEQ multiplex PCR, yet TCRdb's version contains in-frame clones alone and is incomplete. The table shows roughly 42,000 clones, with around nine tenths occurring only once. Sequencing was carried out using peripheral blood. All receptors come from a middle-aged man with COVID-19, enrolled during active disease. Each CDR3 is given with its conserved first and last residue. The order of the fields is V gene, D gene, J gene, clone size, CDR3 DNA, CDR3 protein. A D gene is named only where the DNA matches it firmly. The listing skips clone size in some rows; elsewhere it reads once, few, many or a size class.

>TRBV6-2/TRBV6-3|-|TRBJ2-6|-
TGTGCCAGCAGTTACCTTATCTCTGGGGCCAACGTCCTGACTTTC
CASSYLISGANVLTF
>TRBV6-5|-|TRBJ2-2|-
TGTGCCAGCAGTTACTCGACAGGGGAGCTGTTTTTT
CASSYSTGELFF
>TRBV6-5|TRBD2|TRBJ2-7|-
TGTGCCAGTCGACTAGCGAGCTCCTACGAGCAGTACTTC
CASRLASSYEQYF
>TRBV5-1|-|TRBJ1-4|-
TGCGCCAGCAGCTTTGGCAGGGATGAAAAACTGTTTTTT
CASSFGRDEKLFF
>TRBV27|-|TRBJ2-7|-
TGTGCCAGCAGTTTCGCGGCAGGGGCTGATGAGCAGTACTTC
CASSFAAGADEQYF
>TRBV5-1|TRBD2|TRBJ2-3|few
TGCGCCAGCAGCTTGGCCCAGACTAGCGGGAGCACAGATACGCAGTATTTT
CASSLAQTSGSTDTQYF
>TRBV2|-|TRBJ2-7|-
TGTGCCAGCAGTGAAGGGGTAGGGGGAGTAGGGTACTTC
CASSEGVGGVGYF
>TRBV6-1|-|TRBJ2-1|-
TGTGCCAGCAGTGAAGTCTATGAGCAGTTCTTC
CASSEVYEQFF
>TRBV7-9|-|TRBJ1-2|-
TGTGCCAGCAGCTTAGGGTTGGAGCCAACCTTC
CASSLGLEPTF
>TRBV19|TRBD1|TRBJ1-1|once
TGTGCCAGTAGTACGCCGGGACAGAGGAACACTGAAGCTTTCTTT
CASSTPGQRNTEAFF
>TRBV28|TRBD1|TRBJ1-4|-
TGTGCCAGCAGCCCCTTCGACAGGGTGGTAAATGAAAAACTGTTTTTT
CASSPFDRVVNEKLFF
>TRBV7-9|TRBD1|TRBJ1-1|-
TGTGCCAGCAGCTCGTATATAGGGACAGTTGGGTTCTTT
CASSSYIGTVGFF
>TRBV19|-|TRBJ1-4|-
TGTGCCAGTAGTATGTCTGGGGGGGCTCCTAATGAAAAACTGTTTTTT
CASSMSGGAPNEKLFF
>TRBV7-9|TRBD1|TRBJ1-4|-
TGTGCCAGCAGCTTAGCGCAGGGGGCTAATGAAAAACTGTTTTTT
CASSLAQGANEKLFF
>TRBV4-2|TRBD1|TRBJ2-7|-
TGTGCCAGCAGCCCCGGACAGGGGGCGGTCTACGAGCAGTACTTC
CASSPGQGAVYEQYF
>TRBV4-1|TRBD2|TRBJ2-2|-
TGCGCCAGCAGTCAAAACGGGGGGAGTTCGAACACCGGGGAGCTGTTTTTT
CASSQNGGSSNTGELFF
>TRBV19|-|TRBJ1-2|-
TGTGCCAGTACCCCCCGACAGACAGGCTTCTATGGCTACACCTTC
CASTPRQTGFYGYTF
>TRBV15|TRBD1|TRBJ1-2|-
TGTGCCACCAGTAGCGGGGACAGGGTGGGCTACACCTTC
CATSSGDRVGYTF
>TRBV7-2|TRBD2|TRBJ2-7|-
TGTGCCAGCAGCCCCTATAGCGGGAGCGGATACGAGCAGTACTTC
CASSPYSGSGYEQYF
>TRBV7-8|TRBD2|TRBJ2-1|-
TGTGCCAGCAGCCACACCGGGACTAGCGGGAGGTACAATGAGCAGTTCTTC
CASSHTGTSGRYNEQFF
>TRBV5-1|-|TRBJ1-2|-
TGCGCCAGCAGCCAAAAAGGGGGAGACTATGGCTACACCTTC
CASSQKGGDYGYTF
>TRBV6-5|-|TRBJ1-1|-
TGTGCCAGCAGTTACTCAGGGGGGAACACTGAAGCTTTCTTT
CASSYSGGNTEAFF
>TRBV28|-|TRBJ2-4|-
TGTGCCAGCAGTTTCCGGTGGGCGTCCATAGGGGGCAAAAACATTCAGTACTTC
CASSFRWASIGGKNIQYF
>TRBV5-6|-|TRBJ2-2|once
TGTGCCAGCAGCTTGAAATGGACTCCCACCGGGGAGCTGTTTTTT
CASSLKWTPTGELFF
>TRBV15|TRBD1|TRBJ1-4|-
TGTGCCACCAGCAGAGAGAGGGGGAGGACAGGGGTCGAAAAACTGTTTTTT
CATSRERGRTGVEKLFF
>TRBV3-1/TRBV3-2|TRBD1|TRBJ1-2|-
TGTGCCAGCAGCCAAAAGGACAGGGGGCTAGGTGGTGGCTACACCTTC
CASSQKDRGLGGGYTF
>TRBV6-2/TRBV6-3|TRBD2|TRBJ2-7|-
TGTGCCAGCAGCCCCATAGCGGGAGGCCCCTCCTACGAGCAGTACTTC
CASSPIAGGPSYEQYF
>TRBV6-1|TRBD1|TRBJ1-2|-
TGTGCCAGCAGTGAAGTTCTGGGACAGGGCAACTATGGCTACACCTTC
CASSEVLGQGNYGYTF
>TRBV7-9|TRBD2|TRBJ2-7|-
TGTGCCAGCAGCCCTAGCGGAAAGACCTACGAGCAGTACTTC
CASSPSGKTYEQYF
>TRBV29-1|TRBD1|TRBJ1-2|-
TGCAGCGCCCACGACAGGGCTGGCTATGGCTACACCTTC
CSAHDRAGYGYTF
>TRBV5-8|TRBD1|TRBJ2-1|-
TGTGCCAGCAGCCCGTGGCAGGGGGCGTACAATGAGCAGTTCTTC
CASSPWQGAYNEQFF
>TRBV3-1/TRBV3-2|-|TRBJ2-7|-
TGTGCCAGCAGCCAAGGGGTAGCTGTCGAGCAGTACTTC
CASSQGVAVEQYF
>TRBV6-2/TRBV6-3|-|TRBJ1-2|-
TGTGCCAGCAGTTACCAGGCGATCCAGATGAACTATGGCTACACCTTC
CASSYQAIQMNYGYTF
>TRBV7-9|TRBD2|TRBJ2-3|-
TGTGCCAGCAGCAAACTAGCGGGAGCAGGAGATACGCAGTATTTT
CASSKLAGAGDTQYF
>TRBV21-1|-|TRBJ2-3|-
TGTGCCAGCAGCGCAACTCTAGCGGGCAGCACAGATACGCAGTATTTT
CASSATLAGSTDTQYF
>TRBV5-1|TRBD2|TRBJ2-3|-
TGCGCCAGCAGCTGGGCTAGCGGCGGCGGTGGGGATACGCAGTATTTT
CASSWASGGGGDTQYF
>TRBV5-1|-|TRBJ2-1|-
TGCGCCAGCAGCTTGGTCCGGGGGGAGCAGTTCTTC
CASSLVRGEQFF
>TRBV7-2|TRBD2|TRBJ2-5|-
TGTGCCAGCAGCCGTAGCGGGGGGGAAGAGACCCAGTACTTC
CASSRSGGEETQYF
>TRBV18|TRBD1|TRBJ1-5|-
TGTGCCAGCTCACCAACTGGACAGGGAGGTCAGCCCCAGCATTTT
CASSPTGQGGQPQHF
>TRBV6-6|TRBD2|TRBJ2-3|-
TGTGCCAGCAGTTTTGCTAGCGGGAGGAGCACAGATACGCAGTATTTT
CASSFASGRSTDTQYF
>TRBV2|TRBD1|TRBJ1-2|-
TGTGCCAGCAGGGAGACAGGGAAGGTGGGCTACACCTTC
CASRETGKVGYTF
>TRBV20-1|-|TRBJ2-1|-
TGCAGTGCCGAAACTTACAATGAGCAGTTCTTC
CSAETYNEQFF
>TRBV24-1|-|TRBJ2-5|-
TGTGCCACCAGTCCCCGGGACTCCTACCAAGAGACCCAGTACTTC
CATSPRDSYQETQYF
>TRBV5-1|-|TRBJ2-5|-
TGCGCCAGCAGCTTCCAGGGGAAAGAGACCCAGTACTTC
CASSFQGKETQYF
>TRBV18|TRBD1|TRBJ2-3|-
TGTGCCAGCTCAGGACAGGTTCGACGCACAGATACGCAGTATTTT
CASSGQVRRTDTQYF
>TRBV7-9|-|TRBJ2-1|-
TGTGCCAGCAGCTTAGCTCTAGTGCCCAATGAGCAGTTCTTC
CASSLALVPNEQFF
>TRBV3-1/TRBV3-2|TRBD2|TRBJ2-5|-
TGTGCCAGCGGGACTAGCGGTTTCCAAGAGACCCAGTACTTC
CASGTSGFQETQYF
>TRBV27|TRBD1|TRBJ2-6|once
TGTGCCAGCAGATCGCGTGGGACAGGGGGCTCTGGGGCCAACGTCCTGACTTTC
CASRSRGTGGSGANVLTF
>TRBV2|TRBD2|TRBJ2-3|once
TGTGCCAGCAGTGAGGTAGCGGGAGGCTCAGATACGCAGTATTTT
CASSEVAGGSDTQYF
>TRBV6-5|TRBD1|TRBJ1-1|-
TGTGCCAGCAGTTACGGGGACAGGGGTTACACTGAAGCTTTCTTT
CASSYGDRGYTEAFF
>TRBV19|TRBD1|TRBJ1-5|-
TGTGCCAGTAGTTTTTTTCCCGGTCAGGGGGGTGGCAATCAGCCCCAGCATTTT
CASSFFPGQGGGNQPQHF